The entry below gives a single T cell receptor (beta chain) sequence along with its context. Its antigen is still unknown. These data originate in a study of naive and memory T cell subsets. General study points: Over 95% of naive TCR sequences appeared only once after error correction, unlike memory subsets.

CD4+ T cell IFNgamma after overnight CMV lysate exposure gave donor CMV status. Cells stained for CD3, CD4, CD8, CD45RA and CD27 were sorted into four subsets. Two oligonucleotides, mixed equimolar, formed the beta constant-region primer covering TRBC1 and TRBC2. Ligated cDNA was amplified by four rounds of PCR with nested alpha and beta constant-region primers and SP2. Each CDR3 protein gets one entry after TCRdb re-called the UMI-ligation and nested PCR reads with MiXCR. The table lists tens of thousands of distinct CDR3 sequences, 18% of them singletons. The CDR3 is 15 residues long. V was clipped by 2 bases and J by 9 bases; unmatched bases: 10. The germline gives CDR1 MNHNS, CDR2 SASEGT.

The sample comprised effector memory CD4+ T cells from blood. Subset noted: effector memory, CD45RA- CD27-. The sequence came from a human donor in good health. J is TRBJ2-1 and V is TRBV6-1; TRBD2 matches at 7 bases. DNA of the CDR3: TGTGCCAGCAGTGAATTGGGAGGGCCGGGGGGTGAGCAGTTCTTC. Translation gives CASSELGGPGGEQFF.